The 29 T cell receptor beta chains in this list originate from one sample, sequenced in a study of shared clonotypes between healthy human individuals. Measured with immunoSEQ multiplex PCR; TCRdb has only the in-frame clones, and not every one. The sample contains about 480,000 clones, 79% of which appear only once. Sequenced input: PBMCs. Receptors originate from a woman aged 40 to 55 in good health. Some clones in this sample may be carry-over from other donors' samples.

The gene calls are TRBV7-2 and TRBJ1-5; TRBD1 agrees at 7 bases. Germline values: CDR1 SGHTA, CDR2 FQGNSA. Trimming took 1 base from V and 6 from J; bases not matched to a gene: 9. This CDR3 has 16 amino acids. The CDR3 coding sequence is TGTGCCAGCAGCTTAGTTTCGGACAGGTTGAGTCAGCCCCAGCATTTT. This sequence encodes CASSLVSDRLSQPQHF. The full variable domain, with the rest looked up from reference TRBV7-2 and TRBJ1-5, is GAGVSQSPSNKVTEKGKDVELRCDPISGHTALYWYRQSLGQGLEFLIYFQGNSAPDKSGLPSDRFSAERTGGSVSTLTIQRTQQEDSAVYLCASSLVSDRLSQPQHFGDGTRLSIL.

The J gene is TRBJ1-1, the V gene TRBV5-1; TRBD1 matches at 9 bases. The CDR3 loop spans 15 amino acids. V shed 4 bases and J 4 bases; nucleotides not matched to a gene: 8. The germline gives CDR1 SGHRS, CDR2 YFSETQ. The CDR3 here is CASSTGQGRSTEAFF. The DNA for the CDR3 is TGCGCCAGCAGCACGGGACAGGGAAGGAGCACTGAAGCTTTCTTT.

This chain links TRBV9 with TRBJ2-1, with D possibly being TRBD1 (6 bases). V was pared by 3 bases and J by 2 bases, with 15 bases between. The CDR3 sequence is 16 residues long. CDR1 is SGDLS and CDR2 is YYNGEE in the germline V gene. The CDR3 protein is CASSAGASWTYNEQFF. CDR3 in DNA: TGTGCCAGCAGCGCAGGGGCGTCCTGGACCTACAATGAGCAGTTCTTC.

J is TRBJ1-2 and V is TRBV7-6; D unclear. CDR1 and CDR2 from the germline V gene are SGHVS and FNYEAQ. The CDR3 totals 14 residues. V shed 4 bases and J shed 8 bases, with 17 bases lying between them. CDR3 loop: CASSSLRGRKGYTF. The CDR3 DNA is TGTGCCAGCAGCTCCCTTCGAGGGAGGAAGGGCTACACCTTC.

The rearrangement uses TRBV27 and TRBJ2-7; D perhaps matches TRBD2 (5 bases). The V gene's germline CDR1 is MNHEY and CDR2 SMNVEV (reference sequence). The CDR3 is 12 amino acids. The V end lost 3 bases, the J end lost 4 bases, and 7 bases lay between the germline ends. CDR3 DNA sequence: TGTGCCAGCAGTTTCTCGGGGTACGAGCAGTACTTC. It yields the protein CASSFSGYEQYF.

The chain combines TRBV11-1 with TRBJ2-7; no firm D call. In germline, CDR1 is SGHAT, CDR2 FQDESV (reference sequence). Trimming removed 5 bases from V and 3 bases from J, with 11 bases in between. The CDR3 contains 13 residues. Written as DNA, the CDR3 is TGTGCCAGCAGCACCTCCTGGTACTACGAGCAGTACTTC. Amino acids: CASSTSWYYEQYF. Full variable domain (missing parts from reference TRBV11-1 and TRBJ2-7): EAEVAQSPRYKITEKSQAVAFWCDPISGHATLYWYRQILGQGPELLVQFQDESVVDDSQLPKDRFSAERLKGVDSTLKIQPAELGDSAMYLCASSTSWYYEQYFGPGTRLTVT.

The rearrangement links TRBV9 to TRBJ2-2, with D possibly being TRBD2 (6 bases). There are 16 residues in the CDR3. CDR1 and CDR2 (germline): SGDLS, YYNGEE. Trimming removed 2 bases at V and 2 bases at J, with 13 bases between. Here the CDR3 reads CASSVGTLINTGELFF. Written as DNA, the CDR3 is TGTGCCAGCAGCGTCGGGACTCTAATAAACACCGGGGAGCTGTTTTTT.

This chain's CDR3 is CATSRDEAGGPKVYSTDTQYF. The CDR3 nucleotides read TGTGCCACCAGCAGAGATGAGGCGGGAGGGCCGAAGGTGTACAGCACAGATACGCAGTATTTT. The V call is TRBV15, the J call TRBJ2-3; 9 positions match TRBD2. J lost 0 bases, V lost 0 bases, and 16 bases had no gene match. Per the germline V gene, CDR1 is LNHNV and CDR2 is YYDKDF (reference sequence). The CDR3 length is 21 residues.

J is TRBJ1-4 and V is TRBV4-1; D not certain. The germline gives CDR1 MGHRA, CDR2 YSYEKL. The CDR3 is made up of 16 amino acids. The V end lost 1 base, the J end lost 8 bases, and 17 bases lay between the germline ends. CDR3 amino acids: CASSQGPGGSEEKLFF. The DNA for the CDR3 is TGCGCCAGCAGCCAAGGGCCGGGTGGCTCGGAGGAAAAACTGTTTTTT.

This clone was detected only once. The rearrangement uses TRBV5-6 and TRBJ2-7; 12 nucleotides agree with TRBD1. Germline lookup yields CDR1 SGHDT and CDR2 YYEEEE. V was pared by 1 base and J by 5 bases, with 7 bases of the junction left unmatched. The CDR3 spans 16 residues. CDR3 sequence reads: CASSLTGTGGIDEQYF. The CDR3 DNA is TGTGCCAGCAGCTTGACCGGGACAGGGGGCATCGACGAGCAGTACTTC. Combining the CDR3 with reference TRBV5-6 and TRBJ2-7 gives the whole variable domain DAGVTQSPTHLIKTRGQQVTLRCSPKSGHDTVSWYQQALGQGPQFIFQYYEEEERQRGNFPDRFSGHQFPNYSSELNVNALLLGDSALYLCASSLTGTGGIDEQYFGPGTRLTVT.

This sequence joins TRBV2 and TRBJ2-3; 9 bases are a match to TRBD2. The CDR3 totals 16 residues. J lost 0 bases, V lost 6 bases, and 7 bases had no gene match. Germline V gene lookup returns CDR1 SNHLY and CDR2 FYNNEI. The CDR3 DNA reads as TGTGCCAGCAGCCGGGGACTAGCACTGAGCACAGATACGCAGTATTTT. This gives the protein CASSRGLALSTDTQYF.

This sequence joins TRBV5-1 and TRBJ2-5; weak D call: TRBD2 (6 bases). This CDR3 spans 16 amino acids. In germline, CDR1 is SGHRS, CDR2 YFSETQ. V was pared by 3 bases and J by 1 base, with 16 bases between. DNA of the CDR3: TGCGCCAGCAGCTCGCAACGGGTTAGCGGCCAAGAGACCCAGTACTTC. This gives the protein CASSSQRVSGQETQYF.

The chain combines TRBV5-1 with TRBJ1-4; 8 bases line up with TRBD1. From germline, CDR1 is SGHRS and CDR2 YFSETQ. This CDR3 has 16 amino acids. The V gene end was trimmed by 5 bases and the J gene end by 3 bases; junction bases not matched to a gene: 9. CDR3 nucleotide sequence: TGCGCCAGCAGTTCCTGGACAGGGAGGTCTAATGAAAAACTGTTTTTT. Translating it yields CASSSWTGRSNEKLFF.

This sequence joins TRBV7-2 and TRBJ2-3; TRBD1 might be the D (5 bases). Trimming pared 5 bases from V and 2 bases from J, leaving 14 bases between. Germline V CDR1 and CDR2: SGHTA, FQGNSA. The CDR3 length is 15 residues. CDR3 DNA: TGTGCCAGCAGCACACAAGGACAAGTCACAGATACGCAGTATTTT. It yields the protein CASSTQGQVTDTQYF.

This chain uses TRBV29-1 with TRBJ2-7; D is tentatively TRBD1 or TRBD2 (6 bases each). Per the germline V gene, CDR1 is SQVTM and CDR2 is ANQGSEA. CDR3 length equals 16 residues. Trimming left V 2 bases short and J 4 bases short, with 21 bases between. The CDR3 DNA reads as TGCAGCGTTGAATTCTTGGGGGGCAGCGAAACATACGAGCAGTACTTC. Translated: CSVEFLGGSETYEQYF.

The chain's CDR3 is CASSPTFLDTQYF. The DNA of the CDR3 is TGCGCCAGCAGCCCGACCTTCTTGGATACGCAGTATTTT. The genes are TRBV5-1 and TRBJ2-3, with D hard to call. Germline V CDR1 and CDR2: SGHRS, YFSETQ. CDR3 length: 13 amino acids. The V and J ends lost 4 bases and 6 bases respectively, with 12 bases between them.

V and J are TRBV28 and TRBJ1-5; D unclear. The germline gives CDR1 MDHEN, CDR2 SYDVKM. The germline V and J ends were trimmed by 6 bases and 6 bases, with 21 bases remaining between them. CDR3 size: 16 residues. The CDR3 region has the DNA TGTGCCAGCAGAAGGAAAGGGTACCCGTTGCCTCAGCCCCAGCATTTT. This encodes CASRRKGYPLPQPQHF.

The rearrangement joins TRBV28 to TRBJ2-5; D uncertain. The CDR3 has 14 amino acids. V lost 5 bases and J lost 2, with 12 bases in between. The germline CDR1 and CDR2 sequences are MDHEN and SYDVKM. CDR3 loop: CASSALKWQETQYF. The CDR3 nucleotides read TGTGCCAGCAGTGCCCTAAAGTGGCAAGAGACCCAGTACTTC. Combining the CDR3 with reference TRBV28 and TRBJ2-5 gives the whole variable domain DVKVTQSSRYLVKRTGEKVFLECVQDMDHENMFWYRQDPGLGLRLIYFSYDVKMKEKGDIPEGYSVSREKKERFSLILESASTNQTSMYLCASSALKWQETQYFGPGTRLLVL.

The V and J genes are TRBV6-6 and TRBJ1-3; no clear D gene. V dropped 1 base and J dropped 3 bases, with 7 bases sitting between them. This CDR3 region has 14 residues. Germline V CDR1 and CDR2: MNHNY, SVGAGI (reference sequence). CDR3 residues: CASSYFGDGNTIYF. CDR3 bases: TGTGCCAGCAGTTACTTCGGGGATGGAAACACCATATATTTT.

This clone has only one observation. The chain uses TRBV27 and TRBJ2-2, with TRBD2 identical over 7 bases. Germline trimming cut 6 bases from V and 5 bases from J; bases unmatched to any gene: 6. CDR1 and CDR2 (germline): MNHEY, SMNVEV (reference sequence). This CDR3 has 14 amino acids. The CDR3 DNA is TGTGCCAGCAGGAGTAGCGGGTATACCGGGGAGCTGTTTTTT. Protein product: CASRSSGYTGELFF.

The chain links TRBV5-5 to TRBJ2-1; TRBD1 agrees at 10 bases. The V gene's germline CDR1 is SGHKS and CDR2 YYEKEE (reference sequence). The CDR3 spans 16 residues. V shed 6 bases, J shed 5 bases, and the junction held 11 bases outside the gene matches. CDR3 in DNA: TGTGCCAGCACCAATTACCGGGACAGGGGCGACAATGAGCAGTTCTTC. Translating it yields CASTNYRDRGDNEQFF.

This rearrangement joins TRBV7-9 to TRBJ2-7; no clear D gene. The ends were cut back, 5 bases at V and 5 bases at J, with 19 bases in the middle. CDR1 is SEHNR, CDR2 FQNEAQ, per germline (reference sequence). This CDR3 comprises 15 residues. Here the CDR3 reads CASSTNYRKVDEQYF. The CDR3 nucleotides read TGTGCCAGCAGCACGAACTACCGCAAGGTCGACGAGCAGTACTTC.

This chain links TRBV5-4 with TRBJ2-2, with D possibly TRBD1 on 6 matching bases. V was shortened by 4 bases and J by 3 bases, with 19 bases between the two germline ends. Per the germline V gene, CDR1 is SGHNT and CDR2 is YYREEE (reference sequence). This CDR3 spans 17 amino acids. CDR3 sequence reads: CASSSPLQGRDTGELFF. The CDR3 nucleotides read TGTGCCAGCAGCAGCCCCTTACAGGGCAGAGACACCGGGGAGCTGTTTTTT.

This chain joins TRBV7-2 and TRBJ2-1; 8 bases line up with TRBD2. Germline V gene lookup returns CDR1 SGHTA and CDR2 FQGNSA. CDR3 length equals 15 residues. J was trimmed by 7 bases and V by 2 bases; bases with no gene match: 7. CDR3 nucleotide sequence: TGTGCCAGCAGCTTACGCATAGCGGGGTGGAATGAGCAGTTCTTC. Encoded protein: CASSLRIAGWNEQFF.

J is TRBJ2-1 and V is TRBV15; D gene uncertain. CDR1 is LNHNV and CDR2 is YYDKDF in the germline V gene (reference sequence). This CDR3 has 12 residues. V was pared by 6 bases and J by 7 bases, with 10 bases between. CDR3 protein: CATRVGRNEQFF. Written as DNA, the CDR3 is TGTGCCACCAGGGTAGGGCGGAATGAGCAGTTCTTC.

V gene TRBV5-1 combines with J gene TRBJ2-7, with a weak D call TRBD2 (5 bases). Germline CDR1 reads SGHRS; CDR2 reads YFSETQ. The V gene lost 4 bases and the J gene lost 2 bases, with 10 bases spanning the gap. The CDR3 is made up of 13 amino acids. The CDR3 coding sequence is TGCGCCAGCAGCGCACTAGTGGCCTACGAGCAGTACTTC. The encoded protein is CASSALVAYEQYF.

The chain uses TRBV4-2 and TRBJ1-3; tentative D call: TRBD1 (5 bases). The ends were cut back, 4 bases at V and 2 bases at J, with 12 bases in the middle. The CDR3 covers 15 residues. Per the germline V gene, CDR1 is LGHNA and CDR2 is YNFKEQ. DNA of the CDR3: TGTGCCAGCAGCCCCAGGGTAGGAGCTGGAAACACCATATATTTT. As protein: CASSPRVGAGNTIYF.

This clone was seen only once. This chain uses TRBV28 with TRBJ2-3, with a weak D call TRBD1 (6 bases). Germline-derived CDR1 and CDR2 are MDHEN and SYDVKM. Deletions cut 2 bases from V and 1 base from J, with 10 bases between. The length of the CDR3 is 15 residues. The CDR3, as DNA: TGTGCCAGCAGTTTAGGTGGGACACGCACAGATACGCAGTATTTT. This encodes CASSLGGTRTDTQYF.

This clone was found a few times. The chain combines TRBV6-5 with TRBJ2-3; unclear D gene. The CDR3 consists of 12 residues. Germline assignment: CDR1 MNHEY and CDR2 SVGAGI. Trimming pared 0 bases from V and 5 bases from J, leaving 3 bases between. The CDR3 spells CASSYSGDTQYF. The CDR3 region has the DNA TGTGCCAGCAGTTACTCGGGAGATACGCAGTATTTT.